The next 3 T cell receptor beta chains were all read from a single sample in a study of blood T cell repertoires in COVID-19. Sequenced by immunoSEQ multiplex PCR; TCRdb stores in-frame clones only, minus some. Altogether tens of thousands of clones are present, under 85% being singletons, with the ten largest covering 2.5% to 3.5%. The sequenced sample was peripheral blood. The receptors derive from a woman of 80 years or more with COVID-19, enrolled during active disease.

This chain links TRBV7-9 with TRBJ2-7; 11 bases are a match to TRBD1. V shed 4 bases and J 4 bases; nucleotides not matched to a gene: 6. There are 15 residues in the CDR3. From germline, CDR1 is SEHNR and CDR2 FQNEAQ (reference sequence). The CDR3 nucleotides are TGTGCCAGCAGCTCTGGACAGGGGGCGACGTACGAGCAGTACTTC. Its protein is CASSSGQGATYEQYF.

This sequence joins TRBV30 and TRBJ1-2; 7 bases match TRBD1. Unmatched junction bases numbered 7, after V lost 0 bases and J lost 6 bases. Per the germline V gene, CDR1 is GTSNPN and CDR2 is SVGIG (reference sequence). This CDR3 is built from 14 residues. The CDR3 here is CAWSVLGRGDGYTF. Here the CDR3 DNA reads TGTGCCTGGAGTGTACTGGGCAGGGGGGATGGCTACACCTTC.

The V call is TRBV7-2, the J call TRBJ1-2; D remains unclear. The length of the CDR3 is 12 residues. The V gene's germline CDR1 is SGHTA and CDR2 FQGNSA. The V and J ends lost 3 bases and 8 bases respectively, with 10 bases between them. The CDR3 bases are TGTGCCAGCAGCTTGGAGCATGGCGGCTACACCTTC. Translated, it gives CASSLEHGGYTF.